These 2 T cell receptor beta chains were sequenced from one sample in a study of control samples from healthy donors and cancer patients. TCRdb keeps only in-frame clones here, not all; method: immunoSEQ multiplex PCR. The sample lists 75,000 to 90,000 clones; around 89% were seen once. Sequenced: blood. Receptor source: a man in his fifties or sixties in good health.

The V and J genes are TRBV3-1 (or the pseudogene TRBV3-2) and TRBJ1-1, with a tentative D call TRBD1 (6 bases). The germline V gene has CDR1 LGHDT and CDR2 YNNKEL (reference sequence). There are 14 residues in the CDR3. Trimming took off 4 bases at V and 11 bases at J, with 20 bases between the two ends. The CDR3 loop is CASSPRAGGRGAFF. DNA of the CDR3: TGTGCCAGCAGCCCGCGAGCCGGGGGCCGAGGGGCTTTCTTT.

V and J are TRBV28 and TRBJ2-3; TRBD2 aligns across 9 bases. The CDR3 is 15 residues long. J gave up 1 base and V 2 bases, and 1 base lay outside the gene matches. Germline-derived CDR1 and CDR2 are MDHEN and SYDVKM. The CDR3 sequence is CASSLLAGRTDTQYF. DNA for the CDR3: TGTGCCAGCAGTTTACTAGCGGGGCGCACAGATACGCAGTATTTT.